Listed below are T cell receptor beta chains from one sample, sequenced in a study of T cell changes during pregnancy in multiple sclerosis. Some clones are missing from TCRdb's copy, which holds only in-frame ones; the method was immunoSEQ multiplex PCR. The sample has about 73,000 clones, 85% to 90% seen once. This specimen was peripheral blood, taken after pregnancy. These receptors were taken from a female donor in good health, enrolled as a control in a pregnancy study. Both conserved end residues are trimmed from each CDR3.

TRBV7-8 ASSAGPSYNEQF
TRBV10-3 AISEGTGASEQY
TRBV7-9 ASSSPGQPYEQY
TRBV2 ASSPIQGTAYEQY
TRBV5-1 ASSSRGGLGENEQF
TRBV2 ASRGGTGGNSPLH
TRBV9 ASSPLLAGGDNEQF
TRBV14 ASSPTGGALQETQY
TRBV19 ASSSLPLAGETQY
TRBV6-1 ASTDGQGSYNEQF
TRBV7-2 ASSLTGMGEQY
TRBV19 ASSIGQAYEQY
TRBV27 ASSSWTGGTEAF
TRBV7-9 ASSLTQGAPLH
TRBV28 ASSGAGRELYEQY
TRBV7-9 ASSLGTSTETQY
TRBV19 ARPERRTGELF
TRBV5-1 ASSLHSGNEQF
TRBV19 ASSISRNTEAF
TRBV5-6 ASSADFYGYT
TRBV2 ASRAELAGAGEQY
TRBV5-1 ASSLVSAGGLQGYGYT
TRBV30 AWSSQVVYGYT
TRBV10-3 AISGTPTLAKTEAF
TRBV19 ASSWTGMNTEAF
TRBV9 ASSVYDSSYEQY
TRBV6-6 ASSYGGANEQF
TRBV30 AWSVWGPGETQY
TRBV6-1 ASLRQGSPLQY
TRBV4-3 ASSQDRGGNYGYT
TRBV11-2 ASKERTGLPYYEQY
TRBV5-1 ASSLTDYGYT
TRBV5-5 ASSAKLAGGNTGELF
TRBV11-2 ASSSGLAGGWQF
TRBV6-5 ASRPGHKPPQPQH
TRBV2 ASSEASGGRETQY
TRBV6-5 ASSYAGEQY
TRBV15 ATSRHSGDTEAF
TRBV19 ASSIRGLATEAF
TRBV6-4 ASSDDRGVEAF
TRBV9 ASSATGVGELF
TRBV7-2 ASSPHLKTSGSYEQY
TRBV6-6 ASSAGLAASTDTQY
TRBV30 AWTEGRTSTDTQY
TRBV19 ASSITAGGRELF
TRBV23-1 ASYRDRDEQY
TRBV7-9 ASSFSTGGGTEAF
TRBV5-6 ASSPRGQEGFGNTIY
TRBV2 ASSVQGRGTEAF
TRBV29-1 SVGTRGTGELF
TRBV4-3 ASSQVGGGTGELF
TRBV11-3 ASSPTGGVGNTGELF
TRBV6-1 ASSAQGADTQY